A single sample is the source of the 16 T cell receptor beta chains below, sequenced in a study of neurological immune-mediated disorders. TCRdb reprocessed the 5' RACE reads with MiXCR, giving one entry per CDR3 protein. Among 25,000 to 35,000 distinct CDR3 sequences listed, less than 15% were seen once. Sequenced: PBMCs. These receptors came from a man between 60 and 75 years old in good health.

This clonotype was seen ten or more times. The gene calls are TRBV5-1 and TRBJ2-5; 13 bases are a match to TRBD2. Germline V lookup: CDR1 SGHRS, CDR2 YFSETQ. The CDR3 is 18 amino acids. J was trimmed by 3 bases and V by 3 bases; bases with no gene match: 11. The CDR3 spells CASSSTSGGALQKETQYF. The CDR3 coding sequence is TGCGCCAGCAGCTCAACTAGCGGGGGGGCCCTACAAAAAGAGACCCAGTACTTC.

The sample holds many counts of this clonotype. The V and J genes are TRBV10-3 and TRBJ2-2; 13 bases align to TRBD2. This CDR3 has 15 amino acids. After removal of 10 bases from V and 2 bases from J, the junction contained 4 bases not matched to a gene. Germline-derived CDR1 and CDR2 are ENHRY and SYGVKD. CDR3 sequence: CATGTSGDNTGELFF. DNA for the CDR3: TGTGCCACCGGGACTAGCGGGGATAACACCGGGGAGCTGTTTTTT.

This clonotype was counted many times. This chain links TRBV27 with TRBJ2-7; tentative D call: TRBD2 (5 bases). The CDR3 is made up of 14 amino acids. Trimming removed 4 bases at V and 3 bases at J, with 13 bases between. CDR1 is MNHEY and CDR2 is SMNVEV in the germline V gene (reference sequence). The CDR3: CASSSDGKYYEQYF. The CDR3 nucleotides are TGTGCCAGCAGTTCGGACGGGAAATACTACGAGCAGTACTTC.

This clonotype was observed at least ten times. The J gene is TRBJ2-7, the V gene TRBV29-1, with D possibly being TRBD2 (7 bases). Germline assignment: CDR1 SQVTM and CDR2 ANQGSEA. This CDR3 is built from 15 residues. V shed 1 base and J shed 5 bases, with 18 bases lying between them. The CDR3 sequence: CSVEGAKGRGDEQYF. The CDR3 coding sequence is TGCAGCGTTGAAGGGGCCAAGGGGAGGGGGGACGAGCAGTACTTC.

At least ten counts were recorded for this clonotype. V gene TRBV9 combines with J gene TRBJ2-1; D tentatively fits TRBD1 or TRBD2 (5 bases each). Per germline, CDR1 SGDLS and CDR2 YYNGEE. The CDR3 is 15 residues long. Trimming took 0 bases from V and 3 from J, leaving 10 bases between them. The CDR3 loop reads CASSVDGGDYNEQFF. The CDR3 nucleotides are TGTGCCAGCAGCGTAGATGGGGGAGACTACAATGAGCAGTTCTTC.

This clonotype has ten or more counts. V and J are TRBV12-3 or TRBV12-4 and TRBJ2-7; TRBD2 aligns across 8 bases. The J segment lost 7 bases and the V segment lost 8 bases, leaving 13 bases of the junction unmatched. This CDR3 spans 14 amino acids. In nucleotides, the CDR3 is TGTGCCAGCTCAAACCGGGCGGGGGGCGAAGAGCAGTACTTC. It encodes CASSNRAGGEEQYF.

This clonotype was seen at least ten times. CDR3 protein: CASGPGPPQSSYNSPLHF. The CDR3 DNA reads as TGTGCCAGCGGACCGGGCCCCCCCCAAAGCTCCTATAATTCACCCCTCCACTTT. The rearrangement joins TRBV27 to TRBJ1-6; D call uncertain. The CDR3 is made up of 18 amino acids. Germline loops: CDR1 MNHEY, CDR2 SMNVEV (reference sequence). Trimming shortened V by 8 bases and J by 0 bases, and 20 bases separated the two germline ends.

This clonotype was detected many times. The chain carries TRBV20-1 and TRBJ2-3; 8 nucleotides align to TRBD1. After removal of 3 bases from V and 4 bases from J, the junction contained 3 bases not matched to a gene. The CDR3 consists of 13 residues. Germline CDR1 reads DFQATT; CDR2 reads SNEGSKA (reference sequence). CDR3 in amino acids: CSASGQGSDTQYF. In DNA form, the CDR3 reads TGCAGTGCTAGTGGACAGGGATCAGATACGCAGTATTTT.

This clonotype was detected ten times or more. The junction does not match germline at one end; this may be a read error. The V gene is TRBV6-5, the J gene TRBJ1-1, with D unclear. Germline-derived CDR1 and CDR2 are MNHEY and SVGAGI. The CDR3 has 13 amino acids. CDR3 nucleotide sequence: TGTGCCAGCTTCACTTTAGGGAACCCTGAAGCTTTCTTT. Translated, it gives CASFTLGNPEAFF.

This clonotype was counted many times. This CDR3 reads CASSKTDPNTGELFF. CDR3 sequence (DNA): TGTGCCAGCAGCAAGACAGACCCGAACACCGGGGAGCTGTTTTTT. V gene TRBV5-5 combines with J gene TRBJ2-2, with D perhaps TRBD1 (5 bases). The CDR3 has 15 residues. The V end was cut by 4 bases, the J end by 0 bases, with 10 bases between. The V gene's germline CDR1 is SGHKS and CDR2 YYEKEE (reference sequence). Using reference TRBV5-5 and TRBJ2-2 for the parts outside the CDR3, the full variable domain is DAGVTQSPTHLIKTRGQQVTLRCSPISGHKSVSWYQQVLGQGPQFIFQYYEKEERGRGNFPDRFSARQFPNYSSELNVNALLLGDSALYLCASSKTDPNTGELFFGEGSRLTVL.

By sample fraction, this clonotype is medium-sized. The chain has TRBV5-8 and TRBJ2-1; a possible D gene is TRBD2 (6 bases). V was pared by 9 bases and J by 7 bases, with 14 bases between. Germline V gene sequence: CDR1 SGHTS, CDR2 YDEGEE. This CDR3 has 12 residues. The chain's CDR3 is CATTRGTNEQFF. In DNA, the CDR3 is TGTGCCACCACTCGGGGGACTAATGAGCAGTTCTTC.

This clonotype occurred many times. The chain carries TRBV5-1 and TRBJ2-1; 11 bases are shared with TRBD2. The germline CDR1 and CDR2 sequences are SGHRS and YFSETQ. The CDR3 has 16 amino acids. J gave up 7 bases and V 0 bases, and 6 bases lay outside the gene matches. The CDR3 spells CASSLVLSGGVNEQFF. The CDR3 DNA reads TGCGCCAGCAGCTTGGTACTTAGCGGGGGGGTGAATGAGCAGTTCTTC.

This clonotype was seen repeatedly, ten times or more. This rearrangement joins TRBV10-2 to TRBJ2-5, with a tentative D call TRBD2 (5 bases). Looked up from germline, CDR1 is WSHSY and CDR2 is SAAADI. The germline V and J ends were trimmed by 7 bases and 3 bases, with 15 bases remaining between them. This CDR3 has 14 residues. CDR3 sequence: CASTGVGVEETQYF. In nucleotides, the CDR3 is TGCGCCAGCACCGGGGTTGGGGTGGAAGAGACCCAGTACTTC.

Ten or more counts support this clonotype. The V gene is TRBV5-1, the J gene TRBJ2-5; the D gene could be TRBD1 or TRBD2 (5 bases each). V was cut by 0 bases and J by 2 bases, with 11 bases left in between. CDR3 length: 15 residues. Germline CDR1 is SGHRS and CDR2 is YFSETQ. CDR3 sequence (DNA): TGCGCCAGCAGCTTGGCCGGGGCAGGGCAAGAGACCCAGTACTTC. Its protein is CASSLAGAGQETQYF.

Remarks on this clonotype: The junction differs from germline at one of its ends, possibly a read error. The rearrangement uses TRBV20-1 and TRBJ2-5; 11 positions agree with TRBD1. Germline V gives CDR1 DFQATT, CDR2 SNEGSKA (reference sequence). The CDR3 has 14 residues. This CDR3 is CSARGTGGWETQCF. CDR3 nucleotides: TGCAGTGCTAGAGGGACAGGGGGCTGGGAGACCCAGTGCTTC.

This clonotype was counted many times. The rearrangement links TRBV3-1 to TRBJ2-2, with 8 nucleotides matching TRBD2. The V and J ends lost 4 bases and 6 bases, in that order; junction bases with no gene match: 1. This CDR3 is 13 amino acids long. Germline V gene sequence: CDR1 LGHDT, CDR2 YNNKEL (reference sequence). The CDR3 region has the DNA TGTGCCAGCAGCCCAGCGGGAGCCGGGGAGCTGTTTTTT. This sequence encodes CASSPAGAGELFF.